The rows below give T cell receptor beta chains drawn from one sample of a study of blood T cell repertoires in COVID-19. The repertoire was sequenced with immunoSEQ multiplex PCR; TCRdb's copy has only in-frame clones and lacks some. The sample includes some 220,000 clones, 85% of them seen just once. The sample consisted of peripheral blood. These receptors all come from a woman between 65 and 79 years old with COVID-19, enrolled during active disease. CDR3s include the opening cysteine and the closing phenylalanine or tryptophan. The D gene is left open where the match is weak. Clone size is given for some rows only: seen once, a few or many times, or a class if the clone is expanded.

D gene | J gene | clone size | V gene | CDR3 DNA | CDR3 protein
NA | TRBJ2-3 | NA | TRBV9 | TGTGCCAGCAGTGATCCAGGGTGGCGGGGAAGCACAGATACGCAGTATTTT | CASSDPGWRGSTDTQYF
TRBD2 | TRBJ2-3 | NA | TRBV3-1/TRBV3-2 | TGTGCCAGCAGCCAAGACCCCGGGACTAGCGGGAGGGGCGCAGATACGCAGTATTTT | CASSQDPGTSGRGADTQYF
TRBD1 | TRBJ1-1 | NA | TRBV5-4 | TGTGCCAGCAGCCCGGGGGGACAGGGGTCACTCACTGAAGCTTTCTTT | CASSPGGQGSLTEAFF
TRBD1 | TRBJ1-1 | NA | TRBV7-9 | TGTGCCAGCAGCACACAGGGGGTCACGTACACTGAAGCTTTCTTT | CASSTQGVTYTEAFF
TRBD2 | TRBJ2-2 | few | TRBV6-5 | TGTGCCAGCAGCCCGACTAGCGCAGGAGCCGGGGAGCTGTTTTTT | CASSPTSAGAGELFF
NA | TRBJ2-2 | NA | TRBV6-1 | TGTGCCAGCAGTGACAGGGACACCGGGGAGCTGTTTTTT | CASSDRDTGELFF
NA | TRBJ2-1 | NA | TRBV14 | TGTGCCAGCAGCCAAGGTCAGGGCCGCTCCTACAATGAGCAGTTCTTC | CASSQGQGRSYNEQFF
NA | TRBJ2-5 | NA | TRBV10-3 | TGTGCCAATTCAAAGGCGGGAGAGACCCAGTACTTC | CANSKAGETQYF
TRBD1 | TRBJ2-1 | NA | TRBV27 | TGTGCCAGCAGTTCATTACAGGGGTGGAATGAGCAGTTCTTC | CASSSLQGWNEQFF
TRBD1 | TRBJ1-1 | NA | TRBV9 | TGTGCCAGCAGCCCCAGACAGGGGGCCCCGGCGGAAGCTTTCTTT | CASSPRQGAPAEAFF
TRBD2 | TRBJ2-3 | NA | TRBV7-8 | TGTGCCAGCAGCCGAGCGGGAGTAAACACAGATACGCAGTATTTT | CASSRAGVNTDTQYF
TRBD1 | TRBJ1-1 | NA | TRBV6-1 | TGTGCCAGCAGTGAATCCAGGGACAGGGGACGACTCATGAACACTGAAGCTTTCTTT | CASSESRDRGRLMNTEAFF
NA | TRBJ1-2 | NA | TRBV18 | TGTGCCAGCTCACTTCGGGACCCTGGACTATCTGGCTACACCTTC | CASSLRDPGLSGYTF
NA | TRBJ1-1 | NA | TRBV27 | TGTGCCAGCAGTCCTCTTTCGGGGACTGAAGCTTTCTTT | CASSPLSGTEAFF
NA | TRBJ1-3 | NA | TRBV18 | TGTGCCAGCTCCCCCGGGAGCTCTGGAAACACCATATATTTT | CASSPGSSGNTIYF
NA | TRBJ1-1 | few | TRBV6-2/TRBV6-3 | TGTGCCAGCAGTTACCCCCGGGACACCTTGAACACTGAAGCTTTCTTT | CASSYPRDTLNTEAFF
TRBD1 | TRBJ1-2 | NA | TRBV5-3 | TGTGCCAGAAGCTTGCCGGGCGTGGTGGGACAGGGTAACCCTGGGGGCTATGGCTACACCTTC | CARSLPGVVGQGNPGGYGYTF
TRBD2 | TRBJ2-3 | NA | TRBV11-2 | TGTGCCAGTAGGGCCAGCGGGGGGATCACAGATACGCAGTATTTT | CASRASGGITDTQYF
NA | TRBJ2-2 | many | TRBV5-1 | TGCGCCAGCAGCTTGCAGGGGCTATTGAACACCGGGGAGCTGTTTTTT | CASSLQGLLNTGELFF
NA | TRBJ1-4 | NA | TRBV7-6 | TGTGCCAGCAGCTACGGAGTAGGGGCAACTAATGAAAAACTGTTTTTT | CASSYGVGATNEKLFF
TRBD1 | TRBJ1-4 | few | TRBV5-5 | TGTGCCAGCAGCGACACAGGGGGCGTTTATGAAAAACTGTTTTTT | CASSDTGGVYEKLFF
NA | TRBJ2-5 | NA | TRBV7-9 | TGTGCCAGCAGCTTAGATTTTTTGGCAGGGGTCGAGACCCAGTACTTC | CASSLDFLAGVETQYF
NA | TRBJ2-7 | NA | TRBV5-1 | TGCGCCAGCAGCTTGGACTCTAACTCCTACGAGCAGTACTTC | CASSLDSNSYEQYF
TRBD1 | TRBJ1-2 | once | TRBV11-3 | TGTGCCAGCAGCCCGACAGGGACCTATGGCTACACCTTC | CASSPTGTYGYTF
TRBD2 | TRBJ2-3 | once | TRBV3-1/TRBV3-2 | TGTGCCAGCAGCCCTTCACTGGGGGGGGCGGGAGGTGGATCTAAGTATTTT | CASSPSLGGAGGGSKYF
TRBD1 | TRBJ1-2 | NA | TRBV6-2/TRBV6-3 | TGTGCCAGCAGTCCGACCCGGGACAGGGTTAACTATGGCTACACCTTC | CASSPTRDRVNYGYTF
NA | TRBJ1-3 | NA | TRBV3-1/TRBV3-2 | TGTGCCAGCAGCCAAGATATGCGGAGCTCTGGAAACACCATATATTTT | CASSQDMRSSGNTIYF
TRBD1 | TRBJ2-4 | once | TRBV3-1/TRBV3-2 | TGTGCCAGCAGCCAAGCGACAGGGTCAGGGACGTACTTC | CASSQATGSGTYF
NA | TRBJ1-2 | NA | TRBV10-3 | TGTGCCATCAAGTGGGACACGACGGACTATGGCTACACCTTC | CAIKWDTTDYGYTF
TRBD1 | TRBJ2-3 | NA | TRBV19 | TGTGCCAGTAGTCAAGACAGGGGCGGCGCAGATACGCAGTATTTT | CASSQDRGGADTQYF
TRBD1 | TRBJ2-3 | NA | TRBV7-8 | TGTGCCAGCAGCCCCTTTGGGACAGCACGCACAGATACGCAGTATTTT | CASSPFGTARTDTQYF
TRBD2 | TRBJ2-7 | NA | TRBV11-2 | TGTGCCAGCAGCTTAGATGCTAGCGGGAGGGCCTACGAGCAGTACTTC | CASSLDASGRAYEQYF
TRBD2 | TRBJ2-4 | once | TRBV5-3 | TGTGCCAGAAGCTCAAATAGCGGGACCAAAAACATTCAGTACTTC | CARSSNSGTKNIQYF
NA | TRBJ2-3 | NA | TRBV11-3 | TGTGCCAGCAGCTTATTTATACTAGATACGCAGTATTTT | CASSLFILDTQYF
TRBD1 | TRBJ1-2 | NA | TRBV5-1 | TGCGCCAGCAGTTGGACAGGGGAGCCTGGCTACACCTTC | CASSWTGEPGYTF
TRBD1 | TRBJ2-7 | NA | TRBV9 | TGTGCCAGCAGCCCGGAGACAGGGTATATGGCCTACGAGCAGTACTTC | CASSPETGYMAYEQYF
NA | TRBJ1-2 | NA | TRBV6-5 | TGTGCCAGCAGTCCCCGGGGAAGGCAGTTCGGCTACACCTTC | CASSPRGRQFGYTF
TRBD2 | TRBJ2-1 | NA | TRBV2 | TGTGCCAGCAGTGTTTCGACTAGCCCTAACAATGAGCAGTTCTTC | CASSVSTSPNNEQFF
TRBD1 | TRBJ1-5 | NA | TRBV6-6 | TGTGCCAGCAGTTACCCCGGGACAGGGGAGAATCAGCCCCAGCATTTT | CASSYPGTGENQPQHF
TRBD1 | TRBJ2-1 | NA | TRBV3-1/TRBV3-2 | TGTGCCAGCAGCCCTGACAGGGGGCGTTTAGGTGAGCAGTTCTTC | CASSPDRGRLGEQFF
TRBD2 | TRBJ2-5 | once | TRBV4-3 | TGCGCCAGCAGCCAAGGTCGACTAGCGGGGGTACAAGAGACCCAGTACTTC | CASSQGRLAGVQETQYF
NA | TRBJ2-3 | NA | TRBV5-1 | TGCGCCAGCAGCTTGGACAGGGCTAGCACAGATACGCAGTATTTT | CASSLDRASTDTQYF
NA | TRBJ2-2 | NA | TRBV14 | TGTGCCAGCAGCCAAGAACCGGGTCAAGACACCGGGGAGCTGTTTTTT | CASSQEPGQDTGELFF
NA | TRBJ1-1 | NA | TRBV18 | TGTGCCAGCCAAGAGAGGGGGAAGAACACTGAAGCTTTCTTT | CASQERGKNTEAFF